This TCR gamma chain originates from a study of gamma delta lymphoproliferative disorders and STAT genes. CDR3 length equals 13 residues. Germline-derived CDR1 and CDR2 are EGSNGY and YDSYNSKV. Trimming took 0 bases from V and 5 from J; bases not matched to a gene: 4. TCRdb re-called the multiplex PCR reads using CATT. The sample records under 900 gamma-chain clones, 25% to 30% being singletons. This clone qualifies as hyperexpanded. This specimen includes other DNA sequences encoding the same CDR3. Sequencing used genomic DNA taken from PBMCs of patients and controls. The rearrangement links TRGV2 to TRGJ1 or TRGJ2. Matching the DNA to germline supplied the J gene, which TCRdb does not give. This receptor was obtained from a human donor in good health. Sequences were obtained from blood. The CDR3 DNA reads TGTGCCACCTGGGACGGGCCTCATTATAAGAAACTCTTT. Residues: CATWDGPHYKKLF.